The TCR beta chain under discussion was sequenced for a study of cytomegalovirus exposure and HLA in healthy donors. Researchers ran the PCR with 60 Vbeta and 13 Jbeta primers. The assay was immunoSEQ multiplex PCR, and TCRdb's table has in-frame clones only and misses some. The specimen's table records about 200,000 clones. Points from the study as a whole: The authors later found most CMV-associated TCR beta chains appeared HLA-restricted. A missense DCLRE1C variant was associated with V- and J-gene trimming of TCR beta chains in a later analysis, and an independent cohort replicated the association. Several V segments, TRBV6-2 and TRBV6-3 among them, could not be told apart and were dropped.

With regard to this clone: The antigen remains unidentified.

Trimming took 6 bases from V and 3 from J; bases not matched to a gene: 5. Germline-derived CDR1 and CDR2 are MNHEY and SMNVEV (reference sequence). CDR3 length equals 13 residues. The sample comprised PBMCs. J is TRBJ2-7 and V is TRBV27, with 7 bases lining up with TRBD1. The origin of this receptor is a girl aged 2 to 10 in good health and CMV-seropositive. CDR3 in amino acids: CASRKGQYYEQYF. CDR3 DNA: TGTGCCAGCAGGAAGGGACAGTACTACGAGCAGTACTTC.